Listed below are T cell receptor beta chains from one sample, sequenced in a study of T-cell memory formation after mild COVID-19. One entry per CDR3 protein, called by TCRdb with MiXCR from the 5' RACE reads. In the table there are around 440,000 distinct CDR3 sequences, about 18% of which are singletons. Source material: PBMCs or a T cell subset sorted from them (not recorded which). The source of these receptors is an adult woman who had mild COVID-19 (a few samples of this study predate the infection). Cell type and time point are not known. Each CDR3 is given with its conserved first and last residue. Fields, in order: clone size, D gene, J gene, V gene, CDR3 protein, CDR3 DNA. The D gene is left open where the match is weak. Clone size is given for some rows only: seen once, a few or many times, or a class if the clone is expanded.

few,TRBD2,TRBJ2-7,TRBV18,CASSPPGLAGVGEQYF,TGTGCCAGCTCACCACCTGGCCTAGCGGGAGTAGGGGAGCAGTACTTC
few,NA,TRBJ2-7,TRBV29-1,CSVAGGGGARYEQYF,TGCAGCGTTGCAGGGGGTGGCGGGGCACGCTACGAGCAGTACTTC
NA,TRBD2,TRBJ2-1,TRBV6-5,CASSRKPESGRNEQFF,TGTGCCAGCAGCCGGAAACCCGAAAGCGGGAGGAATGAGCAGTTCTTC
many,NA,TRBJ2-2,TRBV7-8,CASSLGLAGELFF,TGTGCCAGCAGCTTAGGACTAGCCGGGGAGCTGTTTTTT
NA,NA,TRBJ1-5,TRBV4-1,CASSHDWTAVGPQHF,TGCGCCAGCAGCCACGACTGGACAGCGGTTGGGCCCCAGCATTTT
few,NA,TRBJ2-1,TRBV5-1,CASKLGNEQFF,TGCGCCAGCAAGTTGGGCAATGAGCAGTTCTTC
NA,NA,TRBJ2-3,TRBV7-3,CASSLPSSDTQYF,TGTGCCAGCAGCTTACCTAGTTCCGATACGCAGTATTTT
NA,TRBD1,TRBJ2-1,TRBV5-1,CASSFTGTEVNEQFF,TGCGCCAGCAGCTTCACCGGGACAGAGGTTAATGAGCAGTTCTTC
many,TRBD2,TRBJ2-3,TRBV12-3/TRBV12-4,CASSLGTSGSTDTQYF,TGCGCCAGCAGCTTGGGGACTAGCGGGAGCACAGATACGCAGTATTTT
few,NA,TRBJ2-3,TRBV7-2,CASTLNSGGPPDTQYF,TGTGCCAGCACCTTAAACTCCGGGGGTCCCCCAGATACGCAGTATTTT
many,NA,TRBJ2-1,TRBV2,CASSDTGFSYNEQFF,TGTGCCAGCAGTGATACAGGGTTTTCCTACAATGAGCAGTTCTTC
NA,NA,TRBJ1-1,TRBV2,CASSERHPMNTEAFF,TGTGCCAGCAGTGAACGACACCCTATGAACACTGAAGCTTTCTTT
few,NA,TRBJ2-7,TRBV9,CASSVAPRDEQYF,TGTGCCAGCAGCGTAGCCCCCCGTGACGAGCAGTACTTC
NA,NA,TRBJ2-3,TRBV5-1,CASRGPSTDTQYF,TGCGCCAGCCGGGGACCTAGCACAGATACGCAGTATTTT
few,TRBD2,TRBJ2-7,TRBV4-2,CASSQDLTTSGFSYEQYF,TGTGCCAGCAGCCAAGATTTAACGACTAGCGGTTTCTCCTACGAGCAGTACTTC
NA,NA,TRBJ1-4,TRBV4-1,CASSQLRGYRLENEKLFF,TGCGCCAGCAGCCAACTGCGGGGGTACAGGCTTGAGAATGAAAAACTGTTTTTT
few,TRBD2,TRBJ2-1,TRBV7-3,CASSSGTTNEQFF,TGTGCCAGCAGCTCCGGGACTACCAATGAGCAGTTCTTC
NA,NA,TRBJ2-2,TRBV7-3,CASSPGLGTGELFF,TGTGCCAGCAGCCCCGGGTTGGGGACCGGGGAGCTGTTTTTT
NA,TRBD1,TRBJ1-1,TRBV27,CASRQQGLATEAFF,TGTGCCAGCAGACAACAGGGGTTGGCCACTGAAGCTTTCTTT
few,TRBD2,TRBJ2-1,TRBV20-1,CSARDRTSGISEQFF,TGCAGTGCTAGAGATAGGACTAGCGGGATTTCTGAGCAGTTCTTC
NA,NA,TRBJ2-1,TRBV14,CASSQGTAIPYNEQFF,TGTGCCAGCTCACAGGGAACAGCAATCCCCTACAATGAGCAGTTCTTC
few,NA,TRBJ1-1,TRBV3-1,CASSRATANTEAFF,TGTGCCAGCAGTCGTGCAACAGCGAACACTGAAGCTTTCTTT
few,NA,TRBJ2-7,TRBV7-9,CASSQIPGYHYEQYF,TGTGCCAGCAGCCAGATACCAGGGTACCACTACGAGCAGTACTTC
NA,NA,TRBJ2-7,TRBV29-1,CSVEWGDEQYF,TGCAGCGTTGAATGGGGGGACGAGCAGTACTTC
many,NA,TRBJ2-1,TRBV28,CASLRGGYNEQFF,TGTGCCAGCCTTAGGGGGGGATACAATGAGCAGTTCTTC
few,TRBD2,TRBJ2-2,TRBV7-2,CASRPGGNTGELFF,TGTGCCAGCCGACCGGGAGGGAACACCGGGGAGCTGTTTTTT
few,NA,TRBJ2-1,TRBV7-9,CASTTLGGNEQFF,TGTGCCAGCACCACACTTGGAGGCAATGAGCAGTTCTTC
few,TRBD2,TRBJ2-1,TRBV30,CAWSGELAGEDSQFF,TGTGCCTGGAGTGGAGAACTAGCGGGAGAAGATTCGCAGTTCTTC
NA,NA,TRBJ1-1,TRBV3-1,CASGNTEAFF,TGTGCCAGCGGGAACACTGAAGCTTTCTTT
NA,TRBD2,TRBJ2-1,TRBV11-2,CASSLVGIASGGNEQFF,TGTGCCAGCAGCTTAGTAGGCATAGCTTCCGGGGGGAATGAGCAGTTCTTC
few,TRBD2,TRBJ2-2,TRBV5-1,CASSFWSSGSTGELFF,TGCGCCAGCAGCTTTTGGTCTAGCGGGAGTACCGGGGAGCTGTTTTTT
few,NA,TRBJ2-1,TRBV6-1,CASSEPRDKQFF,TGTGCCAGCAGTGAACCCCGGGACAAGCAGTTCTTC
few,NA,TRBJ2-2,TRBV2,CASSYRGGDTGELFF,TGTGCCAGCAGTTACAGGGGAGGGGACACCGGGGAGCTGTTTTTT
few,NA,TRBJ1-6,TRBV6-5,CASSYAQGPDSPLHF,TGTGCCAGCAGTTACGCACAGGGTCCGGATTCACCCCTCCACTTT
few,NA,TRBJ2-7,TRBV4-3,CASSQAAHSYEQYF,TGCGCCAGCAGCCAAGCGGCCCACTCCTACGAGCAGTACTTC
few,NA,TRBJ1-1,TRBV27,CASQPDFRGKNTEAFF,TGTGCCAGCCAGCCCGATTTCAGGGGCAAGAACACTGAAGCTTTCTTT
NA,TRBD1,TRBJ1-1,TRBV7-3,CASSEPGQGSEAFF,TGTGCCAGCAGCGAACCGGGACAGGGGTCTGAAGCTTTCTTT
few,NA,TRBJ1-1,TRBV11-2,CASKPGTPSTEAFF,TGTGCCAGCAAGCCGGGTACACCGAGCACTGAAGCTTTCTTT
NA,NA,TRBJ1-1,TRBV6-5,CASRLIGDTEAFF,TGTGCCAGCAGGCTAATAGGAGACACTGAAGCTTTCTTT
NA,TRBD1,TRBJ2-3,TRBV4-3,CASSQKLGGNQPQYF,TGCGCCAGCAGCCAGAAACTAGGGGGCAATCAGCCCCAGTATTTT
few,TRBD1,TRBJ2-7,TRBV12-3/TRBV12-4,CASSLGQGRTYEQYF,TGTGCCAGCAGTTTGGGACAGGGCAGGACCTACGAGCAGTACTTC
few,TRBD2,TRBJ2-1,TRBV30,CAWAAGVGYNEQFF,TGTGCCTGGGCAGCGGGAGTTGGCTACAATGAGCAGTTCTTC
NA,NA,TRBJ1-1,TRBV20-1,CSARPTGFGTEAFF,TGCAGTGCTAGACCAACAGGATTTGGGACTGAAGCTTTCTTT
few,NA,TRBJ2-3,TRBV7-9,CASSRPADTQYF,TGTGCCAGCAGTAGACCCGCAGATACGCAGTATTTT
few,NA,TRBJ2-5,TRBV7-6,CASSPAYSQYF,TGTGCCAGCAGCCCCGCGTATTCCCAGTACTTC
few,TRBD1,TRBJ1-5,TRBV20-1,CSARYRGGQPQHF,TGCAGTGCTCGGTACAGGGGCGGTCAGCCCCAGCATTTT
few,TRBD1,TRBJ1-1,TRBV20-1,CSASPTGPVNTEAFF,TGCAGTGCTAGTCCGACAGGGCCGGTGAACACTGAAGCTTTCTTT
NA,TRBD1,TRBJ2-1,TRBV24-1,CATSDFGRQGTNEQFF,TGTGCCACCAGTGATTTCGGGCGACAGGGAACGAATGAGCAGTTCTTC
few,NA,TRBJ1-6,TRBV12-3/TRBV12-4,CASSPPGPSNSPLHF,TGTGCCAGCAGTCCTCCGGGACCTAGCAATTCACCCCTCCACTTT
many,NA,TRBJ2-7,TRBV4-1,CASSQGLDYEQYF,TGCGCCAGCAGCCAAGGACTAGACTACGAGCAGTACTTC
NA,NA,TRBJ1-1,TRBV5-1,CASSFRTGVGEAFF,TGCGCCAGCAGCTTCCGGACTGGGGTCGGGGAAGCTTTCTTT
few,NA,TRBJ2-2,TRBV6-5,CASSSVQYRLSLAGELFF,TGTGCCAGCAGTTCCGTTCAATACAGGTTATCTTTGGCTGGGGAGCTGTTTTTT
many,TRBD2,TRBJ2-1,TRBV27,CASRRGGGAYNEQFF,TGTGCCAGCAGGCGGGGCGGGGGGGCCTACAATGAGCAGTTCTTC
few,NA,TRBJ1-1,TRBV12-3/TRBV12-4,CASSPQRNTEAFF,TGTGCCAGCAGTCCCCAACGGAACACTGAAGCTTTCTTT
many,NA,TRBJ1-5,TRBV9,CASSVGSNQPQHF,TGTGCCAGCAGCGTAGGCAGCAATCAGCCCCAGCATTTT
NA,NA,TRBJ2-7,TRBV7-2,CASSLEKAGGYEQYF,TGTGCCAGCAGCTTAGAAAAGGCCGGGGGCTACGAGCAGTACTTC
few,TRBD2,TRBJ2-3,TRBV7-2,CASSLGLAGRGRDTQYF,TGTGCCAGCAGCCTGGGACTAGCGGGAAGAGGGCGTGATACGCAGTATTTT
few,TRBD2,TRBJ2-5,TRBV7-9,CASSLVGLSEAGVQETQYF,TGTGCCAGCAGCTTAGTCGGGCTCTCGGAAGCGGGAGTCCAAGAGACCCAGTACTTC
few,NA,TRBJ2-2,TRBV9,CASSVWVETGELFF,TGTGCCAGCAGCGTATGGGTAGAAACCGGGGAGCTGTTTTTT
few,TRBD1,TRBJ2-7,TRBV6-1,CASSDRDRVDEQYF,TGTGCCAGCAGTGACCGGGACAGGGTCGACGAGCAGTACTTC